What follows are 30 T cell receptor beta chains derived from one specimen sequenced in a study of blood T cell repertoires in COVID-19. Clones were sequenced by immunoSEQ multiplex PCR, and TCRdb holds only the in-frame ones, with some missing. The data contain around 180,000 clones, about 85% of them seen just once; the ten biggest clones take up roughly 25%. The specimen sequenced was peripheral blood. The receptor source for this set is a man in his sixties with acute or convalescent COVID-19.

In its sample, this clone was seen a few times. The V gene is TRBV6-5, the J gene TRBJ2-5, with D maybe TRBD1 (5 bases). The germline V gene has CDR1 MNHEY and CDR2 SVGAGI. V was shortened by 6 bases and J by 1 base, with 12 bases between the two germline ends. The CDR3 runs to 14 residues. The CDR3 protein is CASSQQASQETQYF. Here the CDR3 DNA reads TGTGCCAGCAGCCAACAGGCCTCCCAAGAGACCCAGTACTTC.

The chain links TRBV14 to TRBJ2-7, with TRBD1 as a possible D gene (6 bases). Per germline, CDR1 SGHDN and CDR2 FVKESK. This CDR3 spans 13 amino acids. Trimming left V 4 bases short and J 6 bases short, with 13 bases between. The CDR3 DNA is TGTGCCAGCAGCCCCAGGGGCTTAAGCGAGCAGTACGTC. Protein product: CASSPRGLSEQYV.

The chain joins TRBV6-5 to TRBJ1-3, with D tentatively TRBD1 (5 bases). The CDR3 covers 14 residues. CDR1 is MNHEY and CDR2 is SVGAGI in the germline V gene. The V gene lost 6 bases and the J gene lost 4 bases, with 13 bases spanning the gap. CDR3 nucleotides: TGTGCCAGCAGACCTACAGGATCCGGAAACACCATATATTTT. Protein: CASRPTGSGNTIYF.

The chain has TRBV10-2 and TRBJ1-5; 8 nucleotides agree with TRBD1. Germline CDR1 is WSHSY and CDR2 is SAAADI. The J segment lost 7 bases and the V segment lost 4 bases, leaving 3 bases of the junction unmatched. This CDR3 region has 13 residues. The CDR3 spells CASSADRVQPQHF. CDR3 DNA sequence: TGCGCCAGCAGTGCGGACAGGGTCCAGCCCCAGCATTTT.

V is TRBV5-4 and J is TRBJ2-6; a weak D match, TRBD2 (7 bases). The CDR3 covers 16 residues. The germline V gene has CDR1 SGHNT and CDR2 YYREEE (reference sequence). With 6 bases removed from V and 2 bases from J, the gap between germline ends came to 15 bases. The CDR3 DNA sequence: TGTGCCAGCACCGTAGGGGGGGCGGCTGGGGCCAACGTCCTGACTTTC. Protein: CASTVGGAAGANVLTF.

V is TRBV6-5 and J is TRBJ1-1; weak D call: TRBD1 (6 bases). The V end was cut by 7 bases, the J end by 0 bases, with 15 bases between. The CDR3 spans 15 residues. CDR1 MNHEY and CDR2 SVGAGI come from the germline V gene. This CDR3 is CASTFRTDMNTEAFF. CDR3 sequence (DNA): TGTGCCAGCACCTTCCGGACAGACATGAACACTGAAGCTTTCTTT.

The V call is TRBV11-2, the J call TRBJ2-2; TRBD1 is a possible D gene (5 bases). Trimming removed 1 base at V and 2 bases at J, with 8 bases between. The length of the CDR3 is 15 residues. Germline V gives CDR1 SGHAT, CDR2 FQNNGV. The CDR3 DNA sequence: TGTGCCAGCAGCTTAGGACAGTTTAACACCGGGGAGCTGTTTTTT. Translation: CASSLGQFNTGELFF.

V and J are TRBV12-3 or TRBV12-4 and TRBJ1-2, with D perhaps matching TRBD1 (5 bases). The CDR3 totals 13 residues. V lost 6 bases and J 7 bases, leaving 15 bases between the germline ends. DNA for the CDR3: TGTGCCAGCAGGCCCTGGGGGGTTGGTGGCTACACCTTC. Translating it yields CASRPWGVGGYTF.

V usage is TRBV5-1 and J usage is TRBJ1-2; a weak D match, TRBD1 (6 bases). V lost 4 bases, J lost 6 bases, and 13 bases lay in between. This CDR3 is 13 amino acids long. In germline, CDR1 is SGHRS, CDR2 YFSETQ. The CDR3 coding sequence is TGCGCCAGCAGCCGTCGGGACACCCATGGCTACACCTTC. Its translation: CASSRRDTHGYTF.

This clone was seen once. The gene calls are TRBV2 and TRBJ1-2; 7 nucleotides line up with TRBD1. The CDR3 length is 13 residues. In germline, CDR1 is SNHLY, CDR2 FYNNEI. V shed 5 bases, J shed 1 base, and the junction held 1 base outside the gene matches. CDR3 sequence: CASSRDSNYGYTF. The CDR3, as DNA: TGTGCCAGCAGTCGGGACAGTAACTATGGCTACACCTTC.

V usage is TRBV7-9 and J usage is TRBJ1-6; D may be TRBD1 (6 bases). V was cut by 5 bases and J by 9 bases, with 14 bases left in between. The CDR3 runs to 14 residues. In germline, CDR1 is SEHNR, CDR2 FQNEAQ (reference sequence). CDR3: CASSPSGDGSPLHF. The CDR3 nucleotides read TGTGCCAGCAGCCCGTCAGGGGATGGTTCACCCCTCCACTTT. The full variable domain, with the rest looked up from reference TRBV7-9 and TRBJ1-6, is DTGVSQNPRHKITKRGQNVTFRCDPISEHNRLYWYRQTLGQGPEFLTYFQNEAQLEKSRLLSDRFSAERPKGSFSTLEIQRTEQGDSAMYLCASSPSGDGSPLHFGNGTRLTVT.

The chain couples TRBV7-3 to TRBJ2-1; D perhaps matches TRBD1 (6 bases). This CDR3 contains 15 residues. Looked up from germline, CDR1 is SGHTA and CDR2 is FQGTGA. V was clipped by 5 bases and J by 3 bases, with 14 bases between them. The CDR3 region is CASSRRPTGYNEQFF. In DNA form, the CDR3 reads TGTGCCAGCAGCCGTAGACCGACAGGCTACAATGAGCAGTTCTTC.

On this clone itself: A junction end diverges from the germline sequence, so it may reflect a read error. V and J are TRBV12-3 or TRBV12-4 and TRBJ2-7, with D possibly TRBD2 on 6 matching bases. There are 13 residues in the CDR3. The CDR3 nucleotides are TGTGCCAGCAGACCCACTAGCTCCCACGAGCAGTACTTC. Translated: CASRPTSSHEQYF.

This clone was found once. The chain joins TRBV7-8 to TRBJ1-1; 9 nucleotides agree with TRBD1. J gave up 7 bases and V 2 bases, and 8 bases lay outside the gene matches. Germline assignment: CDR1 SGHVS and CDR2 FQNEAQ. The CDR3 extends over 15 amino acids. The CDR3 reads CASSLKTGGNGEAFF. CDR3 in DNA: TGTGCCAGCAGCTTAAAAACAGGGGGCAATGGTGAAGCTTTCTTT.

The chain links TRBV9 to TRBJ2-7; TRBD1 is a possible D gene (7 bases). This CDR3 contains 12 residues. The germline V and J ends were trimmed by 4 bases and 6 bases, with 11 bases remaining between them. Per germline, CDR1 SGDLS and CDR2 YYNGEE. The CDR3 protein is CASSPQGGEQYF. The CDR3 nucleotides read TGTGCCAGCAGCCCCCAGGGGGGCGAGCAGTACTTC.

The chain has TRBV11-3 and TRBJ2-7; D uncertain. Germline values: CDR1 SGHNT, CDR2 YENEEA. Trimming shortened V by 1 base and J by 3 bases, and 13 bases separated the two germline ends. The CDR3 runs to 15 residues. CDR3 protein: CASSLATPRGYEQYF. DNA of the CDR3: TGTGCCAGCAGCTTAGCAACCCCACGAGGCTACGAGCAGTACTTC. Full variable domain (rest looked up from reference TRBV11-3 and TRBJ2-7): EAGVVQSPRYKIIEKKQPVAFWCNPISGHNTLYWYLQNLGQGPELLIRYENEEAVDDSQLPKDRFSAERLKGVDSTLKIQPAELGDSAVYLCASSLATPRGYEQYFGPGTRLTVT.

This clone was detected once. The V gene is TRBV14, the J gene TRBJ2-2; 9 nucleotides agree with TRBD1. V lost 3 bases to trimming and J lost 7 bases; unmatched junction nucleotides: 3. CDR3 length equals 14 residues. Germline CDR1 and CDR2: SGHDN and FVKESK. The CDR3 loop reads CASSQNRGHGELFF. The CDR3 DNA sequence: TGTGCCAGCAGCCAGAACAGGGGGCACGGGGAGCTGTTTTTT.

This clone was detected only once. This chain joins TRBV2 and TRBJ2-6, with no clear D. The CDR3 sequence is 16 residues long. Looked up from germline, CDR1 is SNHLY and CDR2 is FYNNEI. The ends were cut back, 7 bases at V and 0 bases at J, with 13 bases in the middle. As DNA, the CDR3 is TGTGCCAGCAAGGAGCAAATTGACTCTGGGGCCAACGTCCTGACTTTC. Translating it yields CASKEQIDSGANVLTF.

This clone was detected a few times. V gene TRBV27 combines with J gene TRBJ2-7; TRBD2 agrees at 8 bases. The germline V gene has CDR1 MNHEY and CDR2 SMNVEV (reference sequence). V trimming: 7 bases; J trimming: 3 bases; junction bases outside the gene matches: 8. This CDR3 contains 14 residues. CDR3 sequence reads: CASKAGVGNYEQYF. The DNA of the CDR3 is TGTGCCAGCAAAGCGGGAGTGGGAAACTACGAGCAGTACTTC.

This rearrangement joins TRBV30 to TRBJ1-2; no definite D call. The germline CDR1 and CDR2 sequences are GTSNPN and SVGIG (reference sequence). The CDR3 length is 12 residues. V was shortened by 4 bases and J by 7 bases, with 13 bases between the two germline ends. The chain's CDR3 is CAWIEGLGGYTF. DNA of the CDR3: TGTGCCTGGATTGAGGGTTTGGGTGGCTACACCTTC.

In this sample, this clone turned up once. One end of the junction does not line up with germline, which may come from a read error. This rearrangement joins TRBV3-1 (or the pseudogene TRBV3-2) to TRBJ2-1; 12 bases line up with TRBD1. The CDR3 is made up of 11 amino acids. Germline values: CDR1 LGHDT, CDR2 YNNKEL (reference sequence). In DNA form, the CDR3 reads TGTGCCAGCAGCCAGGGACAGGGGGCACTCTTC. This translates into CASSQGQGALF.

This chain links TRBV27 with TRBJ2-3, with 14 positions matching TRBD2. Germline CDR1 reads MNHEY; CDR2 reads SMNVEV (reference sequence). This CDR3 comprises 18 residues. The V gene end was trimmed by 3 bases and the J gene end by 2 bases; junction bases not matched to a gene: 7. The CDR3 DNA sequence: TGTGCCAGCAGTTTGAGACTAGCGGGGGGGCGTGACACAGATACGCAGTATTTT. It codes for CASSLRLAGGRDTDTQYF.

V and J are TRBV5-4 and TRBJ1-2; no definite D call. V shed 0 bases and J shed 0 bases, with 9 bases lying between them. The CDR3 is made up of 15 amino acids. Germline V CDR1 and CDR2: SGHNT, YYREEE (reference sequence). CDR3 amino acids: CASSLVGRANYGYTF. For the CDR3, the DNA is TGTGCCAGCAGCTTGGTTGGGAGAGCTAACTATGGCTACACCTTC.

The genes are TRBV7-9 and TRBJ1-2; the D is unclear. The CDR3 sequence is 13 residues long. CDR1 SEHNR and CDR2 FQNEAQ come from the germline V gene (reference sequence). Trimming removed 4 bases from V and 5 bases from J, with 11 bases in between. The CDR3, as DNA: TGTGCCAGCAGCTGGACTATCTCGTATGGCTACACCTTC. It specifies CASSWTISYGYTF.

V and J are TRBV7-3 and TRBJ2-2, with D unclear. CDR3 size: 12 residues. Looked up from germline, CDR1 is SGHTA and CDR2 is FQGTGA. V was trimmed by 5 bases and J by 3 bases, leaving 4 bases between them. The CDR3 DNA reads TGTGCCAGCAGCCCAGACACCGGGGAGCTGTTTTTT. Amino acid sequence: CASSPDTGELFF. Full variable domain (remainder filled in from reference TRBV7-3 and TRBJ2-2): GAGVSQTPSNKVTEKGKYVELRCDPISGHTALYWYRQSLGQGPEFLIYFQGTGAADDSGLPNDRFFAVRPEGSVSTLKIQRTERGDSAVYLCASSPDTGELFFGEGSRLTVL.

V and J are TRBV7-8 and TRBJ1-1; 8 bases match TRBD1. Trimming removed 5 bases from V and 12 bases from J; junction bases left unmatched: 8. Germline CDR1 SGHVS, CDR2 FQNEAQ. The CDR3 is 12 residues long. The CDR3 loop reads CASSHGQGRTFF. The CDR3 nucleotides read TGTGCCAGCAGCCACGGACAGGGCAGAACTTTCTTT.

CDR3 bases: TGTGCCAGCAGTGACCCAGACAGGGGATTCTTAGGGACCCTCCACTTT. It translates to CASSDPDRGFLGTLHF. The rearrangement uses TRBV25-1 and TRBJ1-6; 8 nucleotides match TRBD1. Germline V gene lookup returns CDR1 MGHDK and CDR2 SYGVNS. With 3 bases clipped from V and 14 bases from J, the junction kept 15 bases outside the gene matches. The length of the CDR3 is 16 residues.

The chain couples TRBV4-1 to TRBJ1-2, with D perhaps TRBD1 (6 bases). This CDR3 has 13 amino acids. Trimming left V 1 base short and J 4 bases short, with 7 bases between. CDR1 is MGHRA and CDR2 is YSYEKL in the germline V gene. CDR3 protein: CASSQGTAYGYTF. CDR3 DNA sequence: TGCGCCAGCAGCCAAGGGACAGCCTATGGCTACACCTTC.

The V and J genes are TRBV21-1 and TRBJ1-2. TRBV21-1 is reported as a pseudogene. The CDR3 is 13 amino acids. The CDR3 here is CASSKTLNRGYTF. Written as DNA, the CDR3 is TGTGCCAGCAGCAAAACTCTCAATCGGGGCTACACCTTC.

V usage is TRBV9 and J usage is TRBJ2-6; D gene unclear. V was pared by 4 bases and J by 0 bases, with 8 bases between. Germline V gene lookup returns CDR1 SGDLS and CDR2 YYNGEE. This CDR3 comprises 15 residues. CDR3 bases: TGTGCCAGCAGCTCCTCTTACTCTGGGGCCAACGTCCTGACTTTC. As protein: CASSSSYSGANVLTF.